The next 29 T cell receptor beta chains were all read from a single sample in a study of glioma-infiltrating T cells after dendritic cell vaccination. The table came from immunoSEQ multiplex PCR; TCRdb's copy has only in-frame clones and leaves some out. Of some 60,000 clones in the sample, about four fifths were seen once. Sample time point: after dendritic cell vaccination, including at tumor progression/relapse. The material sequenced was blood, taken after dendritic cell vaccination. These receptors came from a human donor with glioblastoma.

The V and J genes are TRBV5-8 and TRBJ2-7, with D unresolved. This CDR3 has 15 amino acids. Trimming pared 0 bases from V and 0 bases from J, leaving 10 bases between. Germline CDR1 is SGHTS and CDR2 is YDEGEE. The DNA of the CDR3 is TGTGCCAGCAGCTTGGGCCTGTCGGGCTCCTACGAGCAGTACTTC. Translation: CASSLGLSGSYEQYF.

The V call is TRBV9, the J call TRBJ2-1, with TRBD2 identical over 8 bases. CDR1 and CDR2 from the germline V gene are SGDLS and YYNGEE. Losses at the gene ends were 0 bases for V and 4 bases for J; bases not matched to a gene: 6. The CDR3 has 16 residues. The CDR3 DNA reads TGTGCCAGCAGCGTAGTTCGGGGGGGGTCGTACAATGAGCAGTTCTTC. It yields the protein CASSVVRGGSYNEQFF. The whole variable domain, filled in from reference TRBV9 and TRBJ2-1, reads DSGVTQTPKHLITATGQRVTLRCSPRSGDLSVYWYQQSLDQGLQFLIQYYNGEERAKGNILERFSAQQFPDLHSELNLSSLELGDSALYFCASSVVRGGSYNEQFFGPGTRLTVL.

The chain links TRBV7-9 to TRBJ2-5, with 15 bases that match TRBD2. The V segment lost 5 bases and the J segment 0 bases; nucleotides outside the gene matches: 4. This CDR3 is built from 17 residues. Germline CDR1 reads SEHNR; CDR2 reads FQNEAQ (reference sequence). CDR3 sequence: CASSKGLAGGYQETQYF. DNA for the CDR3: TGTGCCAGCAGCAAAGGACTAGCGGGGGGGTACCAAGAGACCCAGTACTTC.

V usage is TRBV4-2 and J usage is TRBJ2-3; TRBD2 aligns across 7 bases. The ends lost 0 bases at V and 4 bases at J; junction bases unmatched: 10. Germline V gene data show CDR1 as LGHNA and CDR2 as YNFKEQ. The CDR3 extends over 17 amino acids. The CDR3 here is CASSQDVGGEGADTQYF. CDR3 DNA: TGTGCCAGCAGCCAAGATGTTGGGGGGGAGGGTGCAGATACGCAGTATTTT.

The rearrangement joins TRBV30 to TRBJ1-1; D is uncertain. V lost 2 bases, J lost 1 base, and 8 bases lay in between. The CDR3 is 13 amino acids. Germline CDR1 and CDR2: GTSNPN and SVGIG (reference sequence). The CDR3 region is CAWSLGPNTEAFF. The CDR3 bases are TGTGCCTGGAGTCTGGGCCCGAACACTGAAGCTTTCTTT.

V and J are TRBV20-1 and TRBJ1-2; D may be TRBD1 (6 bases). This CDR3 region has 11 residues. V was shortened by 4 bases and J by 13 bases, with 16 bases between the two germline ends. Germline V gene data show CDR1 as DFQATT and CDR2 as SNEGSKA (reference sequence). CDR3 bases: TGCAGTGCTAACCAGGGGTATGGGTTCACCTTC. Protein sequence: CSANQGYGFTF.

This chain connects TRBV15 to TRBJ1-5, with 7 positions matching TRBD1. The length of the CDR3 is 15 residues. J was trimmed by 7 bases and V by 0 bases; bases with no gene match: 6. The germline V gene encodes CDR1 LNHNV and CDR2 YYDKDF (reference sequence). In DNA, the CDR3 is TGTGCCACCAGCAGAGATGACAGGGTGCGGCAGCCCCAGCATTTT. The encoded protein is CATSRDDRVRQPQHF.

The chain joins TRBV7-3 to TRBJ2-5; TRBD2 matches 9 bases. Germline V gives CDR1 SGHTA, CDR2 FQGTGA. The CDR3 runs 16 residues. Trimming at V came to 6 bases and at J to 1 base, leaving 9 bases not matched to a gene. CDR3: CASSRGTSSLQETQYF. CDR3 in DNA: TGTGCCAGCAGTCGAGGGACTAGCTCTCTCCAAGAGACCCAGTACTTC.

The chain couples TRBV30 to TRBJ2-7, with D perhaps matching TRBD2 (6 bases). Germline lookup yields CDR1 GTSNPN and CDR2 SVGIG (reference sequence). The CDR3 loop spans 12 amino acids. Deletions cut 5 bases from V and 7 bases from J, with 15 bases between. CDR3 loop: CAWAPAAGEQYF. The CDR3 DNA follows: TGTGCCTGGGCCCCGGCGGCGGGAGAGCAGTACTTC.

J is TRBJ1-2 and V is TRBV10-3; the match to TRBD1 covers 7 bases. Germline CDR1 is ENHRY and CDR2 is SYGVKD. V lost 9 bases, J lost 3 bases, and 4 bases stayed unmatched. This CDR3 contains 12 residues. CDR3 residues: CAILQGYYGYTF. CDR3 nucleotide sequence: TGTGCCATACTACAGGGGTACTATGGCTACACCTTC.

This sequence joins TRBV30 and TRBJ2-7; 8 bases line up with TRBD1. Per germline, CDR1 GTSNPN and CDR2 SVGIG (reference sequence). The CDR3 contains 14 residues. J lost 6 bases, V lost 8 bases, and 15 bases had no gene match. The CDR3 reads CAGNLDRAKGEQYF. The CDR3 DNA is TGTGCCGGTAACTTGGACAGGGCGAAGGGCGAGCAGTACTTC.

The chain combines TRBV6-4 with TRBJ2-1; D perhaps matches TRBD1 (5 bases). The germline gives CDR1 MRHNA, CDR2 SNTAGT. Deletions cut 2 bases from V and 5 bases from J, with 7 bases between. The CDR3 sequence is 13 residues long. CDR3 sequence: CASSDTDNNEQFF. In DNA, the CDR3 is TGTGCCAGCAGTGACACGGACAACAATGAGCAGTTCTTC.

This clone was counted only a few times. The chain uses TRBV12-5 and TRBJ2-2; perhaps TRBD1 as D (6 bases). V gave up 1 base and J gave up 5 bases, with 8 bases separating them. Germline assignment: CDR1 LGHNT and CDR2 FRNRAP. This CDR3 is 14 amino acids long. Written as DNA, the CDR3 is TGTGCTAGTGGTTTGGGGACAGTTACCGGGGAGCTGTTTTTT. Amino acid sequence: CASGLGTVTGELFF.

V gene TRBV5-1 combines with J gene TRBJ2-5; 8 bases are shared with TRBD2. The length of the CDR3 is 16 residues. V lost 2 bases, J lost 1 base, and 7 bases stayed unmatched. Germline lookup yields CDR1 SGHRS and CDR2 YFSETQ. The CDR3 bases are TGCGCCAGCAGCTTTCTGAGCGGGGGCGGCCAAGAGACCCAGTACTTC. This codes for CASSFLSGGGQETQYF.

The J gene is TRBJ1-2, the V gene TRBV9, with D possibly TRBD1 on 5 matching bases. Trimming took off 0 bases at V and 8 bases at J, with 8 bases between the two ends. CDR1 SGDLS and CDR2 YYNGEE come from the germline V gene. This CDR3 has 12 amino acids. Here the CDR3 DNA reads TGTGCCAGCAGCGTAGGGGGCGAGGGCTACACCTTC. Protein: CASSVGGEGYTF.

The gene calls are TRBV7-9 and TRBJ2-5; D may be TRBD1 (5 bases). The V end lost 6 bases, the J end lost 4 bases, and 21 bases lay between the germline ends. Germline assignment: CDR1 SEHNR and CDR2 FQNEAQ (reference sequence). This CDR3 region has 16 residues. As DNA, the CDR3 is TGTGCCAGCAGTGCAAAGGGCAGGGCCCCTTTAGAGACCCAGTACTTC. As protein: CASSAKGRAPLETQYF. Full variable domain (rest looked up from reference TRBV7-9 and TRBJ2-5): DTGVSQNPRHKITKRGQNVTFRCDPISEHNRLYWYRQTLGQGPEFLTYFQNEAQLEKSRLLSDRFSAERPKGSFSTLEIQRTEQGDSAMYLCASSAKGRAPLETQYFGPGTRLLVL.

The chain links TRBV19 to TRBJ1-2; D may be TRBD1 (5 bases). CDR1 and CDR2 (germline): LNHDA, SQIVND (reference sequence). The CDR3 has 13 amino acids. Trimming stripped 7 bases from V and 8 bases from J, with 17 bases between. CDR3 amino acids: CASIPAGVGGYTF. As DNA, the CDR3 is TGTGCCAGTATTCCGGCGGGGGTAGGCGGCTACACCTTC. Supplemented by reference TRBV19 and TRBJ1-2, the full variable domain reads DGGITQSPKYLFRKEGQNVTLSCEQNLNHDAMYWYRQDPGQGLRLIYYSQIVNDFQKGDIAEGYSVSREKKESFPLTVTSAQKNPTAFYLCASIPAGVGGYTFGSGTRLTVV.

This clone was recorded a few times. The V and J genes are TRBV2 and TRBJ1-3; D remains unclear. The germline CDR1 and CDR2 sequences are SNHLY and FYNNEI. Between the trimmed V and J ends, which lost 3 bases and 0 bases, there was a span of 3 bases. CDR3 length equals 13 residues. In DNA form, the CDR3 reads TGTGCCAGCAGTGACAGCTCTGGAAACACCATATATTTT. It encodes CASSDSSGNTIYF. Based on the CDR3 plus reference TRBV2 and TRBJ1-3, the full variable domain is EPEVTQTPSHQVTQMGQEVILRCVPISNHLYFYWYRQILGQKVEFLVSFYNNEISEKSEIFDDQFSVERPDGSNFTLKIRSTKLEDSAMYFCASSDSSGNTIYFGEGSWLTVV.

The chain recombines TRBV7-2 with TRBJ2-3; weak D call: TRBD2 (5 bases). The germline CDR1 and CDR2 sequences are SGHTA and FQGNSA. Deletions cut 1 base from V and 5 bases from J, with 7 bases between. This CDR3 comprises 13 residues. The CDR3 DNA follows: TGTGCCAGCAGCTTAGAGAGGGAAGATACGCAGTATTTT. Amino acid sequence: CASSLEREDTQYF.

The chain's CDR3 is CASTRSGRENYGYTF. CDR3 sequence (DNA): TGTGCCAGCACCCGTTCCGGACGGGAAAACTATGGCTACACCTTC. The V gene is TRBV7-9, the J gene TRBJ1-2, with D unclear. Germline assignment: CDR1 SEHNR and CDR2 FQNEAQ (reference sequence). With 7 bases removed from V and 2 bases from J, the gap between germline ends came to 17 bases. This CDR3 region has 15 residues.

The rearrangement uses TRBV28 and TRBJ1-5; possible D gene TRBD1, 5 bases. The CDR3 sequence is 14 residues long. V gave up 1 base and J gave up 7 bases, with 11 bases separating them. Germline V gene lookup returns CDR1 MDHEN and CDR2 SYDVKM. As DNA, the CDR3 is TGTGCCAGCAGTTTATTCGAGGAGGGGCAGCCCCAGCATTTT. It specifies CASSLFEEGQPQHF.

This clone was detected only once. The CDR3 sequence: CAYRDRELGYTF. The CDR3 bases are TGTGCCTACCGGGACAGGGAGCTCGGCTACACCTTC. The genes are TRBV19 and TRBJ1-2; TRBD1 agrees at 9 bases. Germline V CDR1 and CDR2: LNHDA, SQIVND (reference sequence). Germline trimming cut 11 bases from V and 8 bases from J; bases unmatched to any gene: 9. The CDR3 consists of 12 residues.

The gene calls are TRBV7-2 and TRBJ1-1; the D gene is possibly TRBD1 (6 bases). Looked up from germline, CDR1 is SGHTA and CDR2 is FQGNSA. CDR3 size: 13 residues. V was clipped by 5 bases and J by 5 bases, with 12 bases between them. Here the CDR3 reads CASSLARGTEAFF. As DNA, the CDR3 is TGTGCCAGCAGCCTCGCGAGGGGGACTGAAGCTTTCTTT.

This chain links TRBV19 with TRBJ2-2; 9 bases align to TRBD2. The CDR3 is made up of 14 amino acids. Germline CDR1 reads LNHDA; CDR2 reads SQIVND (reference sequence). Trimming took 7 bases from V and 7 from J; bases not matched to a gene: 7. The CDR3 nucleotides read TGTGCCAGTATATCGCTAGCGGGGAACGGGGAGCTGTTTTTT. As protein: CASISLAGNGELFF.

The gene calls are TRBV6-1 and TRBJ1-1; D uncertain. Between the trimmed V and J ends, which lost 2 bases and 4 bases, there was a span of 17 bases. The germline gives CDR1 MNHNS, CDR2 SASEGT. The CDR3 runs 16 residues. The CDR3 loop is CASSELIFGSSTEAFF. The CDR3 DNA is TGTGCCAGCAGTGAATTAATATTCGGGAGTAGCACTGAAGCTTTCTTT.

V gene TRBV4-1 combines with J gene TRBJ1-5; 10 bases are shared with TRBD1. The CDR3 length is 16 residues. Looked up from germline, CDR1 is MGHRA and CDR2 is YSYEKL. After removal of 3 bases from V and 4 bases from J, the junction contained 6 bases not matched to a gene. CDR3 in amino acids: CASSHHGQGGNQPQHF. In DNA, the CDR3 is TGCGCCAGCAGCCACCATGGACAGGGGGGGAATCAGCCCCAGCATTTT.

A word on this clone: A junction end diverges from the germline sequence, so it may reflect a read error. CDR3 protein: CASRESMNTEAFF. In DNA form, the CDR3 reads TGCGCCAGCAGGGAGTCCATGAACACTGAAGCTTTCTTT. The chain has TRBV10-1 and TRBJ1-1; no clear D. The CDR3 length is 13 residues. In germline, CDR1 is WNHNN, CDR2 SYGVQD (reference sequence).

This chain connects TRBV19 to TRBJ2-2; a possible D gene is TRBD1 (5 bases). CDR1 is LNHDA and CDR2 is SQIVND in the germline V gene (reference sequence). The CDR3 sequence is 14 residues long. Between the trimmed V and J ends, which lost 7 bases and 0 bases, there was a span of 9 bases. CDR3: CASKQDTNTGELFF. CDR3 nucleotide sequence: TGTGCCAGTAAGCAGGACACGAACACCGGGGAGCTGTTTTTT.

The chain carries TRBV11-3 and TRBJ2-2; 7 bases agree with TRBD1. Germline CDR1 is SGHNT and CDR2 is YENEEA. V was pared by 5 bases and J by 4 bases, with 7 bases of the junction left unmatched. The CDR3 runs to 15 residues. The CDR3 DNA sequence: TGTGCCAGCAGCCCGGACAGGACGAGCACCGGGGAGCTGTTTTTT. Translating gives CASSPDRTSTGELFF.